This TCR beta chain was found in a study of shared clonotypes between healthy human individuals. Study-wide findings and caveats: Shared clonotypes across all four donors exceeded non-shared ones in generation probability.

Sequencing used immunoSEQ multiplex PCR; TCRdb keeps in-frame clones, though not all of them. The table shows about 2.4 million clones, with roughly 93% occurring only once. The donor cohort consisted entirely of Caucasian adults residing in Nashville, Tennessee. On this clone: Its antigen is unknown.

CDR1 is SGHRS, CDR2 YFSETQ, per germline. The length of the CDR3 is 14 residues. J gave up 5 bases and V 9 bases, and 11 bases lay outside the gene matches. This sequence joins TRBV5-1 and TRBJ2-7; 10 bases match TRBD1. This receptor was identified in a man between 18 and 29 years old in good health. Some clones in this sample may be carry-over from other donors' samples. Sequencing was done on a sample of naive CD4+ T cells from PBMCs. Described subset: CD45RA+ positively selected. CDR3: CATSTGGAGNEQYF. DNA of the CDR3: TGCGCCACGTCGACAGGGGGCGCAGGTAACGAGCAGTACTTC.